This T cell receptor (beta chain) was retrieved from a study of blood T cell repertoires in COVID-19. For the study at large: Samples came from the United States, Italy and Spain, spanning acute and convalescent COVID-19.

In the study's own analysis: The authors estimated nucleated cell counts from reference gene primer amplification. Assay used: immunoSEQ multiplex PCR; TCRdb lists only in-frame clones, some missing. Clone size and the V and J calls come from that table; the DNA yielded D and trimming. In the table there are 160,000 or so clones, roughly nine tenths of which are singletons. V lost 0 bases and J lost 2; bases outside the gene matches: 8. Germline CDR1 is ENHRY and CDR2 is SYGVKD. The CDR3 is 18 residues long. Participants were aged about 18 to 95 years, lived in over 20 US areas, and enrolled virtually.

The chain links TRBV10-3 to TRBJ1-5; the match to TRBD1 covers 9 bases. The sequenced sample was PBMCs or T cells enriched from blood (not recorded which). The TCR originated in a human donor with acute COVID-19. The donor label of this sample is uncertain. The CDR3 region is CAISESMGQGRGNQPQHF. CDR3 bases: TGTGCCATCAGTGAGTCGATGGGACAGGGAAGAGGCAATCAGCCCCAGCATTTT.